This T cell receptor (beta chain) was profiled in a study of shared clonotypes between healthy human individuals. Study-level points and caveats: How much donors shared clonotypes was expected to be affected by sequencing depth.

The J segment lost 1 base and the V segment lost 4 bases, leaving 8 bases of the junction unmatched. The V gene's germline CDR1 is SEHNR and CDR2 FQNEAQ (reference sequence). The CDR3 extends over 16 amino acids. About this clone itself: Antigen unknown.

The quantity of DNA used in unsorted PBMC replicate PCRs was 250 to 350 ng, corresponding to 30,000 to 35,000 T cell genomes. Only in-frame clones appear in the TCRdb table, and some are missing; sequencing was by immunoSEQ multiplex PCR. The table shows about 480,000 clones, with 60% to 80% occurring only once. Material: PBMCs. The chain couples TRBV7-9 to TRBJ2-7, with 9 bases fitting TRBD2. The receptor's source is a woman in her forties in good health. Some clones in this sample may be carry-over from other donors' samples. This CDR3 reads CASSSPGSGSSYEQYF. The CDR3 DNA sequence: TGTGCCAGCAGCTCCCCGGGTAGCGGGAGTTCCTACGAGCAGTACTTC.